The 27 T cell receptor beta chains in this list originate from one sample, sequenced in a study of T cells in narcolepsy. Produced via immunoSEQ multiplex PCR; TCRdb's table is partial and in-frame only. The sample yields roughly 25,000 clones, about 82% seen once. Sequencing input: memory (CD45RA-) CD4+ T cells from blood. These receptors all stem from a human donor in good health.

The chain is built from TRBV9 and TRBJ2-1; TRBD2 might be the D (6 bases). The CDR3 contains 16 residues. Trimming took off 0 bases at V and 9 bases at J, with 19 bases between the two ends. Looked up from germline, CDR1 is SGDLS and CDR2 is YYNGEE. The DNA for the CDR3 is TGTGCCAGCAGCGTAGGACCAGCGGGCGGAGACGGTGAGCAGTTCTTC. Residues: CASSVGPAGGDGEQFF.

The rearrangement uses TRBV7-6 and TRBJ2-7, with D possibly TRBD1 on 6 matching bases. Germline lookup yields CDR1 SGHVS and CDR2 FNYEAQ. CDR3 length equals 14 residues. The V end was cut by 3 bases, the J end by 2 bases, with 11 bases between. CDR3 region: CASSLGALPYEQYF. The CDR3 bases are TGTGCCAGCAGCTTGGGGGCCCTTCCCTACGAGCAGTACTTC.

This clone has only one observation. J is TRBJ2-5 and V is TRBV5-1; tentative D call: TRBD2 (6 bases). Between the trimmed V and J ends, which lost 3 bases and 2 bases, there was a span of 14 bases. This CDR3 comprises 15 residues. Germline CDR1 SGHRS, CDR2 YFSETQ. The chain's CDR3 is CASSSRAGRQETQYF. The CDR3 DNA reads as TGCGCCAGCAGCTCGCGAGCGGGCAGGCAAGAGACCCAGTACTTC.

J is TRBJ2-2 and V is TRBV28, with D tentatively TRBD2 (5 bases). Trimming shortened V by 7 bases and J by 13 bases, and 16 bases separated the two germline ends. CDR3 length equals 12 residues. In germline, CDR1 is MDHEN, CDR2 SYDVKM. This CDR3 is CASNLYRGGLFF. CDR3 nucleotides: TGTGCCAGCAATCTTTACCGGGGTGGGCTGTTTTTT.

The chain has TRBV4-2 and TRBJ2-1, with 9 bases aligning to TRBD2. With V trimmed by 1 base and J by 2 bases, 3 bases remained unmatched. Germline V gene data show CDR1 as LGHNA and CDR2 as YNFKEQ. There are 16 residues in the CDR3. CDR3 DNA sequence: TGTGCCAGCAGCCAAGGAGCGGGAGGACCCTACAATGAGCAGTTCTTC. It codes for CASSQGAGGPYNEQFF.

The CDR3 sequence is CASSHAASGSFYNEQFF. CDR3 nucleotides: TGTGCCAGCTCACACGCGGCTAGCGGGAGTTTTTACAATGAGCAGTTCTTC. The V call is TRBV18, the J call TRBJ2-1; 10 nucleotides match TRBD2. J was trimmed by 4 bases and V by 4 bases; bases with no gene match: 10. CDR1 is KGHSH and CDR2 is LQKENI in the germline V gene. CDR3 length: 17 amino acids.

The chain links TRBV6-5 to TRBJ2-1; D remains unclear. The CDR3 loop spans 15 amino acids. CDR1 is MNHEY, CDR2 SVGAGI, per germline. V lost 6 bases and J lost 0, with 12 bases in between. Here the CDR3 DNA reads TGTGCCAGCAGCCAGGCGGCTCACTCCTACAATGAGCAGTTCTTC. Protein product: CASSQAAHSYNEQFF.

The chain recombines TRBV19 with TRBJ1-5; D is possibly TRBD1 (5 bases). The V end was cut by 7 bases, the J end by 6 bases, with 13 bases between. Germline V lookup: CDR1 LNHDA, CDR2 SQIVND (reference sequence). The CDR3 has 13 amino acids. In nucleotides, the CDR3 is TGTGCCAGTAAGCCAGGGAGGGGTCAGCCCCAGCATTTT. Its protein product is CASKPGRGQPQHF.

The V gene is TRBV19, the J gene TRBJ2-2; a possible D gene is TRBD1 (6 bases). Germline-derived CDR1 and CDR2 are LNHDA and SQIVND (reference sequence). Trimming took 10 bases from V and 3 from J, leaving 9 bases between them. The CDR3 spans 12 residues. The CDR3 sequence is CATGQYTGELFF. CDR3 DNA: TGTGCCACCGGACAGTACACCGGGGAGCTGTTTTTT.

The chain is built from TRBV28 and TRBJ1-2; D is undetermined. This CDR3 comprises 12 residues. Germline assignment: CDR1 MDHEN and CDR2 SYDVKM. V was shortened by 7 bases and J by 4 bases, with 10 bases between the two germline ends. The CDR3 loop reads CASNSGPYGYTF. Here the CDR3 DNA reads TGTGCCAGCAATTCCGGGCCCTATGGCTACACCTTC.

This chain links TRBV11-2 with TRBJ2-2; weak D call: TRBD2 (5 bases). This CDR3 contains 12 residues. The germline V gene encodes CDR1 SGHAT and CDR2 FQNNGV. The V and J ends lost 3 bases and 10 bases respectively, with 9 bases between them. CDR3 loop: CASSFELAELFF. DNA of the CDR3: TGTGCCAGCAGCTTTGAGCTAGCGGAGCTGTTTTTT.

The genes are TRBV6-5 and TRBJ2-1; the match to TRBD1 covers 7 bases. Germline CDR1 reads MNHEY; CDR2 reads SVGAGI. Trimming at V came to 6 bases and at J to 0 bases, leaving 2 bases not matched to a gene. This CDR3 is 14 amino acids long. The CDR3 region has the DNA TGTGCCAGCAGGGGACAGCCCTCCTACAATGAGCAGTTCTTC. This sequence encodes CASRGQPSYNEQFF.

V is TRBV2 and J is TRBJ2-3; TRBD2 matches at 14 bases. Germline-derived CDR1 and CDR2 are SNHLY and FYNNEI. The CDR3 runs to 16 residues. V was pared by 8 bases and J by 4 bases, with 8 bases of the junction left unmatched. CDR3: CASRTPGLAGADTQYF. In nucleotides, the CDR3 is TGTGCCAGCCGTACCCCGGGACTAGCGGGAGCAGATACGCAGTATTTT.

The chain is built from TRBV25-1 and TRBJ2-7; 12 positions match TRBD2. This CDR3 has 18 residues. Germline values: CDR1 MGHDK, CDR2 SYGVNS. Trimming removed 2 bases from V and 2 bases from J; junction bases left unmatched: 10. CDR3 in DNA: TGTGCCAGCAGTGAAGCCCGCCCCGGACTAGCGGGGACCTACGAGCAGTACTTC. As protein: CASSEARPGLAGTYEQYF.

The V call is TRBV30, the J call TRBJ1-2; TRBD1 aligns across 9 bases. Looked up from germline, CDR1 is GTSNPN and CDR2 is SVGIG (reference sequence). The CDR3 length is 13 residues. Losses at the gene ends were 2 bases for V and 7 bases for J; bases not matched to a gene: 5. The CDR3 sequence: CAWSQQGAGGYTF. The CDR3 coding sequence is TGTGCCTGGAGTCAACAGGGGGCGGGTGGCTACACCTTC.

In nucleotides, the CDR3 is TGTGCCAGCAGCAACCGACAGGGGTTCAATGAGCAGTTCTTC. It translates to CASSNRQGFNEQFF. The rearrangement uses TRBV7-2 and TRBJ2-1; 8 nucleotides match TRBD1. The CDR3 covers 14 residues. V lost 5 bases, J lost 6 bases, and 6 bases stayed unmatched. CDR1 is SGHTA, CDR2 FQGNSA, per germline.

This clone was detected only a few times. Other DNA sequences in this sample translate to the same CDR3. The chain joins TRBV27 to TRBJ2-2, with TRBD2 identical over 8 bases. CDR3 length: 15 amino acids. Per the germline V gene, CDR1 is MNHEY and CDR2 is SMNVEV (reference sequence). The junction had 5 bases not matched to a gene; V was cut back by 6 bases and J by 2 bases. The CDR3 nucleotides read TGTGCCAGCAGGGGGCGGGGGGCCAACACCGGGGAGCTGTTTTTT. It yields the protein CASRGRGANTGELFF.

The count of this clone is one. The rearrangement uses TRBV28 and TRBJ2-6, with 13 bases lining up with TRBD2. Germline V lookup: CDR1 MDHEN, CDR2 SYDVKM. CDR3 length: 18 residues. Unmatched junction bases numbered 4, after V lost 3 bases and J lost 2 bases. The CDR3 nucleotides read TGTGCCAGCAGTTTCACAGGACTAGCGGGAGCTGGGGCCAACGTCCTGACTTTC. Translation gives CASSFTGLAGAGANVLTF.

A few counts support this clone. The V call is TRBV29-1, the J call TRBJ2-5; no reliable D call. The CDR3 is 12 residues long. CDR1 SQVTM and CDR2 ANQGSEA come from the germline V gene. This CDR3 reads CSVRGIQETQYF. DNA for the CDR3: TGCAGTGTTCGTGGCATTCAAGAGACCCAGTACTTC. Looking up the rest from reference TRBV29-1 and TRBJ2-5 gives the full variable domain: SAVISQKPSRDICQRGTSLTIQCQVDSQVTMMFWYRQQPGQSLTLIATANQGSEATYESGFVIDKFPISRPNLTFSTLTVSNMSPEDSSIYLCSVRGIQETQYFGPGTRLLVL.

The CDR3 DNA follows: TGTGCCAGCAGCCCTAGCGTTAGGGCAGATACGCAGTATTTT. This encodes CASSPSVRADTQYF. This chain links TRBV11-2 with TRBJ2-3; weak D call: TRBD2 (6 bases). Per the germline V gene, CDR1 is SGHAT and CDR2 is FQNNGV. V gave up 5 bases and J gave up 4 bases, with 13 bases separating them. The CDR3 covers 14 residues.

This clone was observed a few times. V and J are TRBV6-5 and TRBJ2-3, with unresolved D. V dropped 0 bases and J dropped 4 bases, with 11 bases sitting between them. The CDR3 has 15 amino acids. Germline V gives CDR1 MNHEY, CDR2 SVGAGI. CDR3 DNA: TGTGCCAGCAGTTACTCGTTTACTCATCCAGATACGCAGTATTTT. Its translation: CASSYSFTHPDTQYF.

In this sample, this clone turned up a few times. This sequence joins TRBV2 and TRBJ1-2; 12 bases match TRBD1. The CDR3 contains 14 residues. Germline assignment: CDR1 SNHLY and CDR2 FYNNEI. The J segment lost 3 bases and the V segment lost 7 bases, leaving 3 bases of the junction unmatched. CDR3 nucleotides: TGTGCCAGCACGGGACAGGGGGCAGACTATGGCTACACCTTC. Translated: CASTGQGADYGYTF. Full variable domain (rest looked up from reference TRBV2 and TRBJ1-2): EPEVTQTPSHQVTQMGQEVILRCVPISNHLYFYWYRQILGQKVEFLVSFYNNEISEKSEIFDDQFSVERPDGSNFTLKIRSTKLEDSAMYFCASTGQGADYGYTFGSGTRLTVV.

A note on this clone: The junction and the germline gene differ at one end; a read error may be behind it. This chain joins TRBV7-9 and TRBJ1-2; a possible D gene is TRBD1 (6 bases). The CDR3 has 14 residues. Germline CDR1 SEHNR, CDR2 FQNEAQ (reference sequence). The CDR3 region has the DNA TGTGCCAGCAGCTTAGATCGGGGGCATGATGGCCACACCTTC. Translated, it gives CASSLDRGHDGHTF. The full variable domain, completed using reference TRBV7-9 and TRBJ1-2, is DTGVSQNPRHKITKRGQNVTFRCDPISEHNRLYWYRQTLGQGPEFLTYFQNEAQLEKSRLLSDRFSAERPKGSFSTLEIQRTEQGDSAMYLCASSLDRGHDGHTFGSGTRLTVV.

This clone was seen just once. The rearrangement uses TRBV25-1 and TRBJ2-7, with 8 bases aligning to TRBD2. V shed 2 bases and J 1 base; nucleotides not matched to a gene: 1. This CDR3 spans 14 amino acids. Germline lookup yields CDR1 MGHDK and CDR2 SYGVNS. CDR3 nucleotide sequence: TGTGCCAGCAGTGAACCGGGGGGGTCCTACGAGCAGTACTTC. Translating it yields CASSEPGGSYEQYF.

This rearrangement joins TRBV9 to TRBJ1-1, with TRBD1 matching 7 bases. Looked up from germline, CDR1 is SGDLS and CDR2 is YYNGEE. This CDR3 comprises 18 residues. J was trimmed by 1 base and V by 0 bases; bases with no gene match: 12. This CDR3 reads CASSVGSGQTFGNTEAFF. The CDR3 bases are TGTGCCAGCAGCGTAGGGTCGGGACAGACCTTTGGGAACACTGAAGCTTTCTTT.

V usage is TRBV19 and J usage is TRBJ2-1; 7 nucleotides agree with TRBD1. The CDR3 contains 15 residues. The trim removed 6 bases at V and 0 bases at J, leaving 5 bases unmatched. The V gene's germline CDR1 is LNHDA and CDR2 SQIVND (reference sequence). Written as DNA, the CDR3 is TGTGCCAGTAGGGAGGACAGGAGCTCCTACAATGAGCAGTTCTTC. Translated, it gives CASREDRSSYNEQFF.

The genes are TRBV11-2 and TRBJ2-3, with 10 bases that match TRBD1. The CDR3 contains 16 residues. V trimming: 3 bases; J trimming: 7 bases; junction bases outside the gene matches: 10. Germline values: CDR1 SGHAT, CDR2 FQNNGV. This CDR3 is CASSFSPGTGANTQYF. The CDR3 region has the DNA TGTGCCAGCAGCTTCAGTCCCGGGACAGGGGCGAATACGCAGTATTTT.